A selection of T cell receptor beta chains follows, all from one sample in a study of Ad26.COV2.S vaccination and SARS-CoV-2 variants. The method was immunoSEQ multiplex PCR; TCRdb's version includes in-frame clones alone and lacks a portion of them. The sample lists hundreds of thousands of clones, 70% to 90% seen once, with around 3% in the top ten. The starting material was peripheral blood, obtained in a trial of Ad26.COV2.S vaccine versus placebo. Every receptor here comes from a person between 18 and 65 years old who received the Ad26.COV2.S COVID-19 vaccine or a placebo. Both conserved end residues are part of each CDR3. Fields, in order: CDR3 length, V gene, D gene, clone size, J gene, CDR3 protein, CDR3 DNA. A D gene is named only where the DNA matches it firmly. Clone size is given for some rows only: seen once, a few or many times, or a class if the clone is expanded.

12	TRBV2	.	.	TRBJ1-2	CASRNRVYGYTF	TGTGCCAGCAGGAACAGGGTTTATGGCTACACCTTC
13	TRBV24-1	.	.	TRBJ2-5	CATSDARQETQYF	TGTGCCACCAGTGACGCAAGACAAGAGACCCAGTACTTC
17	TRBV19	TRBD2	.	TRBJ2-1	CASSIPAAGGPYNEQFF	TGTGCCAGTAGTATCCCCGCAGCGGGGGGACCCTACAATGAGCAGTTCTTC
12	TRBV5-1	.	.	TRBJ2-7	CASNPGGDEQYF	TGCGCCAGCAACCCAGGAGGCGACGAGCAGTACTTC
12	TRBV5-1	TRBD1	.	TRBJ1-2	CASSLGTDGYTF	TGCGCCAGCAGCTTAGGGACAGATGGCTACACCTTC
12	TRBV7-2	.	.	TRBJ2-7	CASSLRGREQYF	TGTGCCAGCAGCTTACGGGGGCGCGAGCAGTACTTC
15	TRBV18	TRBD1	.	TRBJ1-2	CASSLTDRVNYGYTF	TGTGCCAGCTCTCTAACGGACAGGGTAAACTATGGCTACACCTTC
14	TRBV19	.	.	TRBJ2-5	CASRPAWAGETQYF	TGTGCCAGTAGACCTGCCTGGGCGGGGGAGACCCAGTACTTC
16	TRBV9	.	.	TRBJ1-3	CASSAEVRPSGNTIYF	TGTGCCAGCAGCGCGGAGGTCAGACCCTCTGGAAACACCATATATTTT
14	TRBV19	TRBD2	.	TRBJ2-3	CASSIKAGGDTQYF	TGTGCCAGTAGTATAAAAGCGGGAGGGGATACGCAGTATTTT
13	TRBV6-5	TRBD2	.	TRBJ2-7	CAANRDYYYEQYF	TGTGCCGCGAACCGGGACTACTACTACGAGCAGTACTTC
11	TRBV25-1	.	.	TRBJ1-2	CASSEKLLYTF	TGTGCCAGCAGTGAAAAGTTATTGTACACCTTC
12	TRBV2	.	.	TRBJ2-5	CASRMDQETQYF	TGTGCCAGCAGGATGGACCAAGAGACCCAGTACTTC
16	TRBV27	.	.	TRBJ2-1	CASSLGIAVSYNEQFF	TGTGCCAGCAGTTTAGGTATAGCGGTATCCTACAATGAGCAGTTCTTC
15	TRBV5-1	TRBD2	.	TRBJ2-2	CASSPVAGNTGELFF	TGCGCCAGCAGCCCAGTAGCGGGGAACACCGGGGAGCTGTTTTTT
13	TRBV5-1	TRBD1	.	TRBJ1-1	CASSPGQGYEAFF	TGCGCCAGCAGCCCGGGACAGGGATATGAAGCTTTCTTT
14	TRBV24-1	.	.	TRBJ2-1	CATSDSQGRNEQFF	TGTGCCACCAGTGATTCCCAGGGGCGGAATGAGCAGTTCTTC
16	TRBV5-6	.	.	TRBJ1-5	CASSLGDMGTGQPQHF	TGTGCCAGCAGCTTGGGGGACATGGGGACGGGGCAGCCCCAGCATTTT
15	TRBV4-2	.	.	TRBJ2-7	CASSQDVDGVYEQYF	TGTGCCAGCAGCCAAGATGTCGATGGAGTCTACGAGCAGTACTTC
13	TRBV16	.	.	TRBJ2-3	CASSLRVGRTYYF	TGTGCCAGCAGCCTCCGCGTTGGGCGGACTTATTATTTT
16	TRBV7-2	.	.	TRBJ1-5	CASSLVPQGGNQPQHF	TGTGCCAGCAGCTTAGTCCCCCAGGGCGGCAATCAGCCCCAGCATTTT
15	TRBV4-2	.	.	TRBJ2-3	CASSQDLRSTDTQYF	TGTGCCAGCAGCCAAGATCTGCGGAGCACAGATACGCAGTATTTT
13	TRBV5-1	.	.	TRBJ1-2	CASSVTGRPGYTF	TGCGCCAGCAGCGTAACAGGGCGTCCTGGCTACACCTTC
10	TRBV20-1	.	.	TRBJ1-1	CSARFREAFF	TGCAGTGCTAGATTCCGTGAAGCTTTCTTT
14	TRBV28	.	.	TRBJ2-3	CASSLGAGADTQYF	TGTGCCAGCAGTTTGGGGGCGGGAGCAGATACGCAGTATTTT
15	TRBV3-1/TRBV3-2	TRBD1	.	TRBJ1-6	CASSPRQGQNSPLHF	TGTGCCAGCAGCCCTCGACAGGGACAGAATTCACCCCTCCACTTT
16	TRBV6-5	TRBD1	.	TRBJ1-1	CASSYPADRGRSEAFF	TGTGCCAGCAGTTACCCGGCAGACAGGGGGCGGTCTGAAGCTTTCTTT
16	TRBV3-1/TRBV3-2	.	.	TRBJ2-1	CASSQERGTAHNEQFF	TGTGCCAGCAGCCAAGAAAGGGGGACTGCCCACAATGAGCAGTTCTTC
12	TRBV12-5	.	.	TRBJ1-1	CASGFRQAEAFF	TGTGCTAGTGGTTTTAGACAGGCTGAAGCTTTCTTT
16	TRBV24-1	.	.	TRBJ2-7	CATSDPSQGRHYEQYF	TGTGCCACCAGTGATCCCTCACAGGGGAGGCACTACGAGCAGTACTTC
15	TRBV18	.	.	TRBJ1-2	CASSPRESGDYGYTF	TGTGCCAGCTCACCCCGGGAGTCCGGAGACTATGGCTACACCTTC
15	TRBV2	TRBD2	once	TRBJ2-7	CASSEGSGRVYEQYF	TGTGCCAGCAGTGAAGGTAGCGGGAGGGTTTACGAGCAGTACTTC
17	TRBV9	.	.	TRBJ2-1	CASSHRPGQGIYNEQFF	TGTGCCAGCAGCCATCGCCCGGGGCAGGGGATCTACAATGAGCAGTTCTTC
16	TRBV11-3	TRBD2	.	TRBJ2-1	CASSLAGGPSYNEQFF	TGTGCCAGCAGCTTAGCGGGGGGTCCCTCCTACAATGAGCAGTTCTTC
16	TRBV6-1	TRBD1	.	TRBJ1-5	CASSEPPGQGVQPQHF	TGTGCCAGCAGTGAGCCCCCGGGACAGGGGGTTCAGCCCCAGCATTTT
13	TRBV7-9	.	.	TRBJ2-7	CASSLETPGSTYF	TGTGCCAGCAGCTTAGAAACTCCCGGGTCTACGTACTTC
16	TRBV5-5	.	.	TRBJ2-7	CASSFQIDILSYEQYF	TGTGCCAGCAGCTTTCAAATTGACATCCTCTCCTACGAGCAGTACTTC
15	TRBV7-7	.	.	TRBJ2-1	CASSPGPFPYNEQFF	TGTGCCAGCAGCCCCGGGCCGTTTCCCTACAATGAGCAGTTCTTC
13	TRBV9	.	.	TRBJ2-2	CASSVGSSGELFF	TGTGCCAGCAGCGTAGGTAGCTCCGGGGAGCTGTTTTTT